This TCR beta chain was sequenced during a study of shared clonotypes between healthy human individuals. This clone was seen a few times. Its antigen is not known. Study-wide points: Represented genetic and exposure-history diversity was restricted by having few donors. It was anticipated that sequencing depth would influence how many clonotypes donors shared.

The run depth of the assay was deep. Generated by immunoSEQ multiplex PCR, the TCRdb table keeps only in-frame clones and is missing some. The sample includes about 510,000 clones, about 79% seen only once; the top ten take under 15%. Germline V gene lookup returns CDR1 SNHLY and CDR2 FYNNEI. J was trimmed by 2 bases and V by 6 bases; bases with no gene match: 10. The CDR3 sequence is 15 residues long. The sequence was collected from a woman in her thirties or forties in good health. Some clones in this sample may be carry-over from other donors' samples. The chain combines TRBV2 with TRBJ2-7; 7 positions match TRBD2. Sample: PBMCs. Here the CDR3 reads CASRVGLGPTYEQYF. The CDR3 DNA sequence: TGTGCCAGCAGGGTAGGACTAGGGCCGACCTACGAGCAGTACTTC.